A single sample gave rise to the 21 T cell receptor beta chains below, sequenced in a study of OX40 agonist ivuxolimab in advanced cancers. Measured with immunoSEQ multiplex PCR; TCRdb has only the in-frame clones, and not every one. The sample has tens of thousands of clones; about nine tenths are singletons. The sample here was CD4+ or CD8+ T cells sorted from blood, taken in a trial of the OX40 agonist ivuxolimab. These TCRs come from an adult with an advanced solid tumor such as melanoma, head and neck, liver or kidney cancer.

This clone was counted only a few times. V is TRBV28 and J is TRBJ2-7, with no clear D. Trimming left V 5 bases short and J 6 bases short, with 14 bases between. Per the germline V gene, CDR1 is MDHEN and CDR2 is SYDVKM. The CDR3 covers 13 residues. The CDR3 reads CASSNYAAAEQYF. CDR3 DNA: TGTGCCAGCAGTAACTACGCTGCGGCCGAGCAGTACTTC. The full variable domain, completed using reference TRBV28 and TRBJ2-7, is DVKVTQSSRYLVKRTGEKVFLECVQDMDHENMFWYRQDPGLGLRLIYFSYDVKMKEKGDIPEGYSVSREKKERFSLILESASTNQTSMYLCASSNYAAAEQYFGPGTRLTVT.

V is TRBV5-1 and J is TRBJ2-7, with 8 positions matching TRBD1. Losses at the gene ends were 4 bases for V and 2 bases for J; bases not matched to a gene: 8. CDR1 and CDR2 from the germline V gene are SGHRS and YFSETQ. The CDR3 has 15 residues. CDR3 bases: TGCGCCAGCAGCGTTGGGCAGGGGGCCCCCTACGAGCAGTACTTC. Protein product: CASSVGQGAPYEQYF.

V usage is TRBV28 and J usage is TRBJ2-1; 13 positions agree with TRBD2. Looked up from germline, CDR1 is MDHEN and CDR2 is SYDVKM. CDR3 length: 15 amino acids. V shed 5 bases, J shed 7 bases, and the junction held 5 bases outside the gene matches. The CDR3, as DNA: TGTGCCAGCAGTAGGGGACTAGCGGGGAATAATGAGCAGTTCTTC. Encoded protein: CASSRGLAGNNEQFF.

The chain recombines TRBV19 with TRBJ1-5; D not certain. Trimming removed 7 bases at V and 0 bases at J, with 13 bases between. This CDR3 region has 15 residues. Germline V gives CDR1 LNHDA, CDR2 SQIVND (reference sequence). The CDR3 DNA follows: TGTGCCAGTATACCGACGACATATAGCAATCAGCCCCAGCATTTT. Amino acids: CASIPTTYSNQPQHF.

The CDR3 reads CASSLTTGGGEKLFF. Here the CDR3 DNA reads TGTGCCAGCAGCCTCACAACAGGGGGGGGAGAAAAACTGTTTTTT. This chain connects TRBV13 to TRBJ1-4, with 8 bases aligning to TRBD1. V gave up 5 bases and J gave up 8 bases; unmatched junction bases: 10. The CDR3 sequence is 15 residues long. The germline gives CDR1 PRHDT, CDR2 FYEKMQ (reference sequence). The variable domain in full, completed from reference TRBV13 and TRBJ1-4, reads AAGVIQSPRHLIKEKRETATLKCYPIPRHDTVYWYQQGPGQDPQFLISFYEKMQSDKGSIPDRFSAQQFSDYHSELNMSSLELGDSALYFCASSLTTGGGEKLFFGSGTQLSVL.

The CDR3, as DNA: TGCGCCAGCAGCCAGGCCGGGACAGGGTTCACTGAAGCTTTCTTT. Protein product: CASSQAGTGFTEAFF. This sequence joins TRBV4-1 and TRBJ1-1; 9 nucleotides match TRBD1. Germline V gene data show CDR1 as MGHRA and CDR2 as YSYEKL. The V gene end was trimmed by 3 bases and the J gene end by 4 bases; junction bases not matched to a gene: 6. This CDR3 comprises 15 residues.

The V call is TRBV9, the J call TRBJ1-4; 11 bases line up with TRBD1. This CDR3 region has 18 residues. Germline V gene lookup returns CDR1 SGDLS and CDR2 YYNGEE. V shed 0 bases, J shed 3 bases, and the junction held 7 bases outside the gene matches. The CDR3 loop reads CASSVEWTGGVPNEKLFF. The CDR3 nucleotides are TGTGCCAGCAGCGTAGAATGGACAGGGGGCGTCCCTAATGAAAAACTGTTTTTT.

CDR3 nucleotides: TGTGCCAGCAGTTCTTTCCAGGGTAGAATCTATGGCTACACCTTC. It codes for CASSSFQGRIYGYTF. This chain connects TRBV27 to TRBJ1-2; tentatively, D is TRBD1 (5 bases). Germline CDR1 and CDR2: MNHEY and SMNVEV (reference sequence). The CDR3 runs to 15 residues. V dropped 4 bases and J dropped 4 bases, with 16 bases sitting between them.

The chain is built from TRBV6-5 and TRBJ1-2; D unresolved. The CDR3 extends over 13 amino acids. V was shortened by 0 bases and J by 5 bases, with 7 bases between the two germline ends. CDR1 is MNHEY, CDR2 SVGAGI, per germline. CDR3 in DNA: TGTGCCAGCAGTTACTCGGCGGAATATGGCTACACCTTC. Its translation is CASSYSAEYGYTF.

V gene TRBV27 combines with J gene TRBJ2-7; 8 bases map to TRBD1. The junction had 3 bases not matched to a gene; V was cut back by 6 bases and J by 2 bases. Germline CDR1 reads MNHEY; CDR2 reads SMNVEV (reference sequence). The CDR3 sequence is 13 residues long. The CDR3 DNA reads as TGTGCCAGCAGCACGGACAGGGCCTACGAGCAGTACTTC. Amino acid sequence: CASSTDRAYEQYF.

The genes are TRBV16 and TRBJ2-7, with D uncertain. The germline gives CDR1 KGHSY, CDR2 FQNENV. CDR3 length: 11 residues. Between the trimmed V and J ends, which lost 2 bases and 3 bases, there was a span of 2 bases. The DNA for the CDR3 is TGTGCCAGCAGCCAAGGCTACGAGCAGTACTTC. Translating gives CASSQGYEQYF. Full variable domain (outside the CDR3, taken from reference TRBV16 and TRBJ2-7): GEEVAQTPKHLVRGEGQKAKLYCAPIKGHSYVFWYQQVLKNEFKFLISFQNENVFDETGMPKERFSAKCLPNSPCSLEIQATKLEDSAVYFCASSQGYEQYFGPGTRLTVT.

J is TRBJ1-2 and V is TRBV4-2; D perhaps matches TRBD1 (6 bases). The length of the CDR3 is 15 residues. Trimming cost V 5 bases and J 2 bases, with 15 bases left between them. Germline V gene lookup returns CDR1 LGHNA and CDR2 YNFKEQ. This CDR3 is CASSARDTINYGYTF. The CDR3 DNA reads TGTGCCAGCAGCGCCCGGGACACCATAAACTATGGCTACACCTTC.

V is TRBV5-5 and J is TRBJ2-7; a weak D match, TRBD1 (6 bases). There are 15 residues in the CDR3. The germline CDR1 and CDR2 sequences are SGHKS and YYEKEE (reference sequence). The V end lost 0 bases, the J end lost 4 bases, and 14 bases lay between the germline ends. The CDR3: CASSLDGTNGYEQYF. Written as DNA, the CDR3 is TGTGCCAGCAGCTTGGACGGGACAAATGGATACGAGCAGTACTTC.

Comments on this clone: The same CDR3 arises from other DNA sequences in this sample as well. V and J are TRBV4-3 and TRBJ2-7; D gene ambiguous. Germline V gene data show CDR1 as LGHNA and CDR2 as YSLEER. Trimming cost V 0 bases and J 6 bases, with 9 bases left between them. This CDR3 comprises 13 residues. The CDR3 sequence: CASSQDRKGEQYF. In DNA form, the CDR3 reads TGCGCCAGCAGCCAAGATCGGAAGGGCGAGCAGTACTTC.

CDR3 nucleotide sequence: TGTGCCAGCAGTCCCTGGGTAAGCGGGGCTGAAGCTTTCTTT. It translates to CASSPWVSGAEAFF. The V call is TRBV6-1, the J call TRBJ1-1; D uncertain. V was pared by 5 bases and J by 6 bases, with 16 bases between. Germline V gives CDR1 MNHNS, CDR2 SASEGT. This CDR3 region has 14 residues.

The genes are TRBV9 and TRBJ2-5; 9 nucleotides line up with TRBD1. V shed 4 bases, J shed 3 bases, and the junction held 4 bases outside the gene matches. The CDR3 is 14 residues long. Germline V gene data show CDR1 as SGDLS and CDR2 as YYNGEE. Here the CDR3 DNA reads TGTGCCAGCAGCCCAGGACAGGGGAAAGAGACCCAGTACTTC. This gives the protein CASSPGQGKETQYF.

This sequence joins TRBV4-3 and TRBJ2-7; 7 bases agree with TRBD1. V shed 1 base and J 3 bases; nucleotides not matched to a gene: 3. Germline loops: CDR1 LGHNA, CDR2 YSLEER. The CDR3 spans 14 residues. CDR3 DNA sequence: TGCGCCAGCAGCCAAGGGAGACAGGGCTACGAGCAGTACTTC. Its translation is CASSQGRQGYEQYF.

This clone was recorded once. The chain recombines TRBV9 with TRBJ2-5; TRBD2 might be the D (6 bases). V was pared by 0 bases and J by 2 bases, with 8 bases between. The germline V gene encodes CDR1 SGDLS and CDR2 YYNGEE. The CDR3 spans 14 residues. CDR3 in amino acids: CASSVVGGQETQYF. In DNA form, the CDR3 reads TGTGCCAGCAGCGTAGTCGGAGGGCAAGAGACCCAGTACTTC.

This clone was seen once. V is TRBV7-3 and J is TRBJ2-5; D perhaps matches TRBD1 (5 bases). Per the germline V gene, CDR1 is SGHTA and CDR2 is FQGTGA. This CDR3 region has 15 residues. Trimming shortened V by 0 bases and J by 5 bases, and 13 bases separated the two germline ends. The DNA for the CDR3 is TGTGCCAGCAGCTTAACTGGTGGGGCCGGGGAGACCCAGTACTTC. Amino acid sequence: CASSLTGGAGETQYF.

In DNA form, the CDR3 reads TGTGCCAGCAGTTTAAACAGGGGGCGTCGTGGGGCCAACGTCCTGACTTTC. Its translation: CASSLNRGRRGANVLTF. V usage is TRBV27 and J usage is TRBJ2-6, with 9 nucleotides matching TRBD1. Unmatched junction bases numbered 5, after V lost 2 bases and J lost 3 bases. The CDR3 covers 17 residues. Looked up from germline, CDR1 is MNHEY and CDR2 is SMNVEV (reference sequence).

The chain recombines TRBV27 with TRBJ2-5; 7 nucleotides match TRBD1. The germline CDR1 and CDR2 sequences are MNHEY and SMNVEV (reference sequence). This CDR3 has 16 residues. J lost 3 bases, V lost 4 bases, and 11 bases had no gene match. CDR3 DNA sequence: TGTGCCAGCAGTTACCCCCAGGGGGAAGGGAAAGAGACCCAGTACTTC. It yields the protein CASSYPQGEGKETQYF.